These 8 T cell receptor beta chains originate from one sample sequenced in a study of siplizumab effects on memory and regulatory T cells. The repertoire was sequenced with immunoSEQ multiplex PCR; TCRdb's copy has only in-frame clones and lacks some. The data hold 57,000 or so clones, with roughly 78% observed a single time. Material for sequencing was memory CD4+ T cells sorted from blood. All receptors come from a human donor in good health.

V is TRBV4-1 and J is TRBJ2-7, with 8 positions matching TRBD2. This CDR3 contains 14 residues. Trimming removed 6 bases from V and 5 bases from J; junction bases left unmatched: 9. Germline CDR1 is MGHRA and CDR2 is YSYEKL. CDR3 residues: CASRGGLTSDEQYF. CDR3 sequence (DNA): TGCGCCAGCAGGGGAGGACTGACTAGCGACGAGCAGTACTTC.

The table lists this clone with a few counts. The chain links TRBV7-2 to TRBJ2-7, with D uncertain. The CDR3 covers 12 residues. Germline CDR1 SGHTA, CDR2 FQGNSA. With 5 bases removed from V and 6 bases from J, the gap between germline ends came to 11 bases. The CDR3 loop reads CASSPSGAEQYF. CDR3 DNA: TGTGCCAGCAGCCCGTCTGGAGCCGAGCAGTACTTC. The entire variable domain, with the rest obtained from reference TRBV7-2 and TRBJ2-7, is as follows: GAGVSQSPSNKVTEKGKDVELRCDPISGHTALYWYRQSLGQGLEFLIYFQGNSAPDKSGLPSDRFSAERTGGSVSTLTIQRTQQEDSAVYLCASSPSGAEQYFGPGTRLTVT.

The genes are TRBV6-1 and TRBJ2-5; D ambiguous. The CDR3 consists of 13 residues. The V end lost 0 bases, the J end lost 7 bases, and 9 bases lay between the germline ends. Germline values: CDR1 MNHNS, CDR2 SASEGT. Here the CDR3 DNA reads TGTGCCAGCAGTGAAGCCGCGCAGTTGACCCAGTACTTC. Translating it yields CASSEAAQLTQYF.

Turning to this clone: Compared with germline, one end of the junction differs, possibly owing to a read error. This rearrangement joins TRBV6-5 to TRBJ1-1, with a possible D match to TRBD1 (5 bases). The germline gives CDR1 MNHEY, CDR2 SVGAGI. This CDR3 region has 14 residues. CDR3: CAISGMEGRTEAFF. The CDR3 DNA reads as TGTGCCATCAGTGGTATGGAGGGGAGGACTGAAGCTTTCTTT.

The chain combines TRBV5-1 with TRBJ1-2; D may be TRBD1 (5 bases). Germline assignment: CDR1 SGHRS and CDR2 YFSETQ. Trimming shortened V by 6 bases and J by 5 bases, and 17 bases separated the two germline ends. The CDR3 is 14 residues long. In DNA form, the CDR3 reads TGCGCCAGCAACCGAGGGGAGGCAAGTTATGGCTACACCTTC. This codes for CASNRGEASYGYTF.

The V call is TRBV7-3, the J call TRBJ2-5, with a weak D call TRBD2 (6 bases). The CDR3 loop spans 13 amino acids. The germline gives CDR1 SGHTA, CDR2 FQGTGA. The germline V and J ends were trimmed by 5 bases and 5 bases, with 12 bases remaining between them. CDR3 protein: CASSVWAGETQYF. CDR3 nucleotides: TGTGCCAGCAGCGTATGGGCGGGGGAGACCCAGTACTTC. The whole variable domain, remainder taken from reference TRBV7-3 and TRBJ2-5, is GAGVSQTPSNKVTEKGKYVELRCDPISGHTALYWYRQSLGQGPEFLIYFQGTGAADDSGLPNDRFFAVRPEGSVSTLKIQRTERGDSAVYLCASSVWAGETQYFGPGTRLLVL.

The chain combines TRBV5-4 with TRBJ2-3, with D unclear. V was clipped by 4 bases and J by 0 bases, with 9 bases between them. The germline V gene encodes CDR1 SGHNT and CDR2 YYREEE (reference sequence). This CDR3 has 14 amino acids. The CDR3 spells CASSLDESTDTQYF. CDR3 sequence (DNA): TGTGCCAGCAGCCTCGACGAGAGCACAGATACGCAGTATTTT.

The chain uses TRBV6-1 and TRBJ2-1; D ambiguous. The length of the CDR3 is 15 residues. Trimming removed 6 bases at V and 0 bases at J, with 12 bases between. In germline, CDR1 is MNHNS, CDR2 SASEGT. The CDR3 coding sequence is TGTGCCAGCAGAGTCATGATAAGCTCCTACAATGAGCAGTTCTTC. As protein: CASRVMISSYNEQFF.